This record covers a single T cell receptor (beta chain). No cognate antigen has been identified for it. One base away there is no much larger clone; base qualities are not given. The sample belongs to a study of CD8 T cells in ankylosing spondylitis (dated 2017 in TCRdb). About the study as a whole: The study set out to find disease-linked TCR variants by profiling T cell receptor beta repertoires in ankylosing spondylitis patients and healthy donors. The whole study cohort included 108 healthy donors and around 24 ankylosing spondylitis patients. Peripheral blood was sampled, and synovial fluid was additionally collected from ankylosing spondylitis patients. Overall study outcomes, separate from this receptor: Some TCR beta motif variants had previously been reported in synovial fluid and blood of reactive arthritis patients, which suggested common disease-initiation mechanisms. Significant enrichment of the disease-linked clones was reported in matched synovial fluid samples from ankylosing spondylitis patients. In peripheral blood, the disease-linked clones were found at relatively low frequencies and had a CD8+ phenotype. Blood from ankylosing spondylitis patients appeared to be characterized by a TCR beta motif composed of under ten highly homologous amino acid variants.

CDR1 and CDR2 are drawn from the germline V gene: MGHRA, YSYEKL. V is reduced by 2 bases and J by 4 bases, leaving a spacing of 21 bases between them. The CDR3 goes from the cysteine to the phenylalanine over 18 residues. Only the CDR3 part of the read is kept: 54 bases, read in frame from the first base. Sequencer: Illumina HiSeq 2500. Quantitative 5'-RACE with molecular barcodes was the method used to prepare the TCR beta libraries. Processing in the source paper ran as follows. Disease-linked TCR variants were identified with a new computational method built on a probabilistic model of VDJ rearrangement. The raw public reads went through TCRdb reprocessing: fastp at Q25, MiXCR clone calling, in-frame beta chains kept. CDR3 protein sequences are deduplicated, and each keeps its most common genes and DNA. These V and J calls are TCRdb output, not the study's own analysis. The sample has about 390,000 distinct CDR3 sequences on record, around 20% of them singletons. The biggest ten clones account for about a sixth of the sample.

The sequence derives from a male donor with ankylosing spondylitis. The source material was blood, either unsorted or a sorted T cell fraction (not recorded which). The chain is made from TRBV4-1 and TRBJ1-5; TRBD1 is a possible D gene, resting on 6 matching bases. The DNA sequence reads TGCGCCAGCAGCCAAAGGGGGGTGTGGGGCCAGATAAATCAGCCCCAGCATTTT. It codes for CASSQRGVWGQINQPQHF.